This TCR beta chain was recovered during a study of regulatory T cells in long-lasting Graves disease. Study results and limitations: TRBV28, TRBJ1-2 and TRBJ2-5 were segments that persistent disease favored. Those with persistent disease had in common more public clonotypes (2,741) than new patients (approximately 970).

After removal of 5 bases from V and 2 bases from J, the junction contained 4 bases not matched to a gene. The CDR3 contains 15 residues. Germline loops: CDR1 MNHNS, CDR2 SASEGT. This clonotype turned up a few times. Its antigen is unidentified. Time point denoted: persistent/refractory GD, antithyroid drugs over 5 years with positive TRAb. The authors made the TCR library using RNA they extracted from PBMCs. The peripheral blood volume drawn was around 10 milliliters, and it was collected into EDTA tubes. The authors built TCR beta libraries using iRepertoire HTBI primers and Arm-PCR of CDR3 regions. In TCRdb, the multiplex PCR reads were re-called with MiXCR into one record per CDR3 protein. The sample holds 700,000 or so distinct CDR3 sequences; 25% to 30% are singletons and the top ten take around 42%.

The source was peripheral blood mononuclear cells (PBMCs), collected when the disease was refractory, from a patient treated with antithyroid drugs. This clonotype was sampled from a female donor with Graves disease. The chain has TRBV6-1 and TRBJ2-5, with TRBD2 matching over 11 bases. Here the CDR3 reads CASSTWTSGQETQYF. CDR3 coding DNA: TGTGCCAGCAGTACCTGGACTAGCGGGCAAGAGACCCAGTACTTC.